Below are 20 T cell receptor beta chains sequenced from a single sample in a study of cytomegalovirus exposure and HLA in healthy donors. The PCR had 60 Vbeta and 13 Jbeta primers. Data came from immunoSEQ multiplex PCR; TCRdb stores just in-frame clones and leaves some out. This sample has roughly 250,000 clones, with approximately 80% found just once. The sample consisted of PBMCs. These receptors originate from a girl aged 2-10 years in good health and CMV-seronegative.

This chain uses TRBV6-6 with TRBJ1-6; D is unclear. The CDR3 is 10 amino acids. V was pared by 8 bases and J by 11 bases, with 7 bases between. From germline, CDR1 is MNHNY and CDR2 SVGAGI (reference sequence). DNA for the CDR3: TGTGCCAGCGGAGGGACACCCCTCCACTTT. Translated: CASGGTPLHF.

The chain is built from TRBV10-3 and TRBJ2-3; 7 nucleotides align to TRBD2. The ends lost 10 bases at V and 7 bases at J; junction bases unmatched: 11. This CDR3 contains 13 residues. Germline lookup yields CDR1 ENHRY and CDR2 SYGVKD. The CDR3 region is CATLRPSGYTQYF. The CDR3 DNA reads as TGTGCCACGCTCCGTCCTAGCGGCTATACGCAGTATTTT.

This clone was detected only a few times. The CDR3 DNA reads TGTGCCAGCAGCGTAACGACAGGGGGGACTGAAGCTTTCTTT. It specifies CASSVTTGGTEAFF. The chain uses TRBV7-4 and TRBJ1-1; 9 bases align to TRBD1. The V gene end was trimmed by 5 bases and the J gene end by 5 bases; junction bases not matched to a gene: 6. Germline CDR1 and CDR2: SGHVT and SQSDAQ. CDR3 length: 14 amino acids.

The table lists this clone with a few counts. The chain employs TRBV6-4 and TRBJ2-7; 8 nucleotides line up with TRBD2. Germline values: CDR1 MRHNA, CDR2 SNTAGT. The CDR3 has 16 residues. J was trimmed by 1 base and V by 3 bases; bases with no gene match: 8. The CDR3 here is CASSEQRESKSYEQYF. For the CDR3, the DNA is TGTGCCAGCAGTGAACAGCGGGAGAGCAAATCCTACGAGCAGTACTTC.

This chain joins TRBV6-5 and TRBJ2-7; 9 nucleotides agree with TRBD1. The CDR3 is 14 amino acids. In germline, CDR1 is MNHEY, CDR2 SVGAGI. V lost 2 bases and J lost 3; bases outside the gene matches: 2. The CDR3 DNA reads as TGTGCCAGCAGTTACACGGACAGGGGCTACGAGCAGTACTTC. It codes for CASSYTDRGYEQYF.

The V gene is TRBV27, the J gene TRBJ2-7, with 7 nucleotides matching TRBD1. In germline, CDR1 is MNHEY, CDR2 SMNVEV (reference sequence). The CDR3 totals 13 residues. V dropped 4 bases and J dropped 3; count of bases not matched to a gene: 3. The CDR3 coding sequence is TGTGCCAGCAGTTCCACAGGGGACTACGAGCAGTACTTC. Translation: CASSSTGDYEQYF.

This sequence joins TRBV27 and TRBJ2-7; D might be TRBD2 (5 bases). The CDR3 is 16 amino acids. Germline loops: CDR1 MNHEY, CDR2 SMNVEV (reference sequence). V gave up 0 bases and J gave up 2 bases, with 14 bases separating them. The CDR3 protein is CASSLSRRYTAYEQYF. The CDR3 DNA sequence: TGTGCCAGCAGTTTATCGAGGAGGTATACGGCCTACGAGCAGTACTTC.

The chain carries TRBV6-6 and TRBJ1-5; no reliable D call. Trimming removed 0 bases at V and 3 bases at J, with 9 bases between. CDR3 size: 15 residues. Germline CDR1 reads MNHNY; CDR2 reads SVGAGI (reference sequence). CDR3 nucleotides: TGTGCCAGCAGTTACTCGGGAGGGCTCAATCAGCCCCAGCATTTT. Its translation: CASSYSGGLNQPQHF.

This clone came up a few times. This chain connects TRBV9 to TRBJ2-3, with 9 nucleotides matching TRBD2. Germline CDR1 SGDLS, CDR2 YYNGEE. With V trimmed by 4 bases and J by 1 base, 4 bases remained unmatched. This CDR3 has 15 residues. CDR3 sequence: CASSPRLAGTDTQYF. The CDR3 nucleotides read TGTGCCAGCAGCCCTCGACTAGCGGGCACAGATACGCAGTATTTT.

This rearrangement joins TRBV4-1 to TRBJ1-5, with TRBD1 as a possible D gene (5 bases). Germline V gives CDR1 MGHRA, CDR2 YSYEKL. This CDR3 region has 15 residues. The ends were cut back, 0 bases at V and 5 bases at J, with 11 bases in the middle. The CDR3 loop is CASSQDPGGYQPQHF. The DNA of the CDR3 is TGCGCCAGCAGCCAAGACCCGGGGGGATATCAGCCCCAGCATTTT.

This clone has just a few counts. The rearrangement joins TRBV30 to TRBJ1-1; 7 bases fit TRBD1. Looked up from germline, CDR1 is GTSNPN and CDR2 is SVGIG (reference sequence). CDR3 length equals 12 residues. With V trimmed by 4 bases and J by 9 bases, 8 bases remained unmatched. CDR3 amino acids: CAWTPDRVKAFF. For the CDR3, the DNA is TGTGCCTGGACTCCAGACAGGGTAAAAGCTTTCTTT.

The chain carries TRBV28 and TRBJ2-7; no clear D. Germline CDR1 reads MDHEN; CDR2 reads SYDVKM. The CDR3 is 14 residues long. Trimming removed 3 bases at V and 5 bases at J, with 14 bases between. In DNA, the CDR3 is TGTGCCAGCAGTTTCGACACGCTGGGCGACGAGCAGTACTTC. This codes for CASSFDTLGDEQYF.

The chain recombines TRBV27 with TRBJ1-6, with 9 bases identical to TRBD1. The ends lost 3 bases at V and 13 bases at J; junction bases unmatched: 7. CDR1 and CDR2 (germline): MNHEY, SMNVEV (reference sequence). This CDR3 comprises 14 residues. CDR3 sequence (DNA): TGTGCCAGCAGTTTCGGGACAGGGATTATTCCCCTCCACTTT. Translating it yields CASSFGTGIIPLHF.

The gene calls are TRBV7-8 and TRBJ1-2; 8 bases line up with TRBD1. This CDR3 comprises 14 residues. CDR1 and CDR2 (germline): SGHVS, FQNEAQ. The V and J ends lost 0 bases and 8 bases, in that order; junction bases with no gene match: 5. The CDR3, as DNA: TGTGCCAGCAGCTTAGCTCAGGGGGCGGTGGGCTACACCTTC. The encoded protein is CASSLAQGAVGYTF.

Worth noting for this clone: The same CDR3 also results from other DNA sequences found in this sample. V and J are TRBV5-6 and TRBJ2-1; 7 bases line up with TRBD2. The CDR3 length is 15 residues. Germline V gene sequence: CDR1 SGHDT, CDR2 YYEEEE. With V trimmed by 0 bases and J by 2 bases, 2 bases remained unmatched. The CDR3 bases are TGTGCCAGCAGCTTGGGTCTAGCGGCCTACAATGAGCAGTTCTTC. Translating it yields CASSLGLAAYNEQFF. The whole variable domain, filled in from reference TRBV5-6 and TRBJ2-1, reads DAGVTQSPTHLIKTRGQQVTLRCSPKSGHDTVSWYQQALGQGPQFIFQYYEEEERQRGNFPDRFSGHQFPNYSSELNVNALLLGDSALYLCASSLGLAAYNEQFFGPGTRLTVL.

This chain connects TRBV6-1 to TRBJ2-7, with D uncertain. Per the germline V gene, CDR1 is MNHNS and CDR2 is SASEGT. V lost 5 bases, J lost 3 bases, and 14 bases lay in between. The CDR3 covers 14 residues. In nucleotides, the CDR3 is TGTGCCAGCAGTCTCGGGTCTCACCTCTACGAGCAGTACTTC. Encoded protein: CASSLGSHLYEQYF.

This clone was detected once. The chain has TRBV7-6 and TRBJ2-1; D perhaps matches TRBD1 (5 bases). CDR3 length: 17 residues. Trimming shortened V by 2 bases and J by 2 bases, and 16 bases separated the two germline ends. Germline V CDR1 and CDR2: SGHVS, FNYEAQ. The CDR3 protein is CASSLLGPWAAYNEQFF. The CDR3 nucleotides read TGTGCCAGCAGCTTACTGGGGCCCTGGGCTGCCTACAATGAGCAGTTCTTC.

Concerning this clone itself: The junction does not match germline at one end; this may be a read error. The V call is TRBV10-3, the J call TRBJ2-3; 9 nucleotides match TRBD2. Looked up from germline, CDR1 is ENHRY and CDR2 is SYGVKD. CDR3 length equals 15 residues. The CDR3 region has the DNA TGTGCCATCAGCATTACCGGGACTAGCAAAGATACGCAGTATTTT. Encoded protein: CAISITGTSKDTQYF.

This rearrangement joins TRBV29-1 to TRBJ1-1, with TRBD1 as a possible D gene (6 bases). The CDR3 is made up of 14 amino acids. V lost 2 bases to trimming and J lost 4 bases, with 14 bases between them. The germline V gene has CDR1 SQVTM and CDR2 ANQGSEA. CDR3 nucleotides: TGCAGCGTTGAAAGCGGGGGGCGACGCACTGAAGCTTTCTTT. Protein: CSVESGGRRTEAFF.

This chain uses TRBV7-6 with TRBJ2-7; D perhaps matches TRBD2 (6 bases). Germline CDR1 and CDR2: SGHVS and FNYEAQ. The CDR3 has 15 amino acids. V dropped 1 base and J dropped 1 base, with 11 bases sitting between them. In DNA, the CDR3 is TGTGCCAGCAGCTTAGAACGCGGGGATTCCTACGAGCAGTACTTC. Protein sequence: CASSLERGDSYEQYF. The whole variable domain, filled in from reference TRBV7-6 and TRBJ2-7, reads GAGVSQSPRYKVTKRGQDVALRCDPISGHVSLYWYRQALGQGPEFLTYFNYEAQQDKSGLPNDRFSAERPEGSISTLTIQRTEQRDSAMYRCASSLERGDSYEQYFGPGTRLTVT.